Listed below are T cell receptor beta chains from one sample, sequenced in a study of blood T cell repertoires in COVID-19. Here immunoSEQ multiplex PCR was the method, and the copy in TCRdb shows in-frame clones only, minus some. The data show a few hundred thousand clones, approximately 89% seen once. Sequenced sample: peripheral blood. These receptor sequences come from a woman aged 25 to 45 with COVID-19, enrolled during active disease. Each CDR3 is given with its conserved first and last residue. D genes are given only for firm matches. Size values are once, few and many counts, or a class for expanded clones, and some rows have none.

14	TRBV5-1	NA	TRBJ2-5	TRBD2	CASSSLAGPETQYF	TGCGCCAGCAGCTCTCTAGCGGGCCCAGAGACCCAGTACTTC
17	TRBV21-1	NA	TRBJ2-1	NA	CASSPRGLAGCGNEQFF	TGTGCCAGCAGCCCCCGGGGACTAGCGGGATGTGGAAATGAGCAGTTCTTC
14	TRBV5-4	NA	TRBJ2-5	TRBD1	CASSLQGVEETQYF	TGTGCCAGCAGCTTACAGGGGGTGGAGGAGACCCAGTACTTC
15	TRBV10-3	NA	TRBJ2-5	TRBD2	CAIGNSGSGEETQYF	TGTGCCATCGGGAATAGCGGGAGTGGGGAAGAGACCCAGTACTTC
13	TRBV14	NA	TRBJ2-7	NA	CASSRTGIHEQYF	TGTGCCAGCAGCCGCACAGGGATCCACGAGCAGTACTTC
16	TRBV9	NA	TRBJ2-7	NA	CASSTSRQGGSYEQYF	TGTGCCAGCAGCACGAGCCGTCAGGGGGGCTCCTACGAGCAGTACTTC
14	TRBV18	NA	TRBJ2-3	NA	CASSRDSYTDTQYF	TGTGCCAGCTCACGCGACAGTTACACAGATACGCAGTATTTT
17	TRBV24-1	NA	TRBJ2-1	TRBD2	CATSEDPTSGRGNEQFF	TGTGCCACCAGTGAAGACCCGACTAGCGGGAGGGGAAATGAGCAGTTCTTC
17	TRBV5-1	NA	TRBJ1-6	TRBD1	CASSLQTGGFNNSPLHF	TGCGCCAGCAGCTTACAGACAGGGGGCTTCAATAATTCACCCCTCCACTTT
18	TRBV5-1	NA	TRBJ1-6	TRBD1	CASSLAGGQPKINSPLHF	TGCGCCAGCAGCTTGGCCGGGGGACAGCCGAAGATTAATTCACCCCTCCACTTT
14	TRBV5-1	NA	TRBJ2-1	TRBD1	CASSLGTGVNEQFF	TGCGCCAGCAGCTTGGGGACAGGGGTCAATGAGCAGTTCTTC
14	TRBV9	NA	TRBJ2-7	NA	CASSQTTDSYEQYF	TGTGCCAGCAGCCAGACGACAGATTCCTACGAGCAGTACTTC
19	TRBV21-1	once	TRBJ1-6	NA	CASSKAFGQWSSYNSPLHF	TGTGCCAGCAGCAAAGCTTTCGGACAGTGGAGCTCCTATAATTCACCCCTCCACTTT
16	TRBV24-1	NA	TRBJ2-3	TRBD1	CATSDPTGGGTDTQYF	TGTGCCACCAGTGACCCGACAGGGGGCGGCACAGATACGCAGTATTTT
14	TRBV25-1	NA	TRBJ1-2	NA	CASSEFGGFHGYTF	TGTGCCAGCAGTGAATTTGGAGGGTTTCATGGCTACACCTTC
12	TRBV29-1	NA	TRBJ2-7	TRBD1	CSAGGRTYEQYF	TGCAGCGCAGGGGGACGAACCTACGAGCAGTACTTC
13	TRBV27	NA	TRBJ2-1	NA	CASSSNEDNEQFF	TGTGCCAGCAGTTCGAATGAGGACAATGAGCAGTTCTTC
14	TRBV5-1	NA	TRBJ2-1	TRBD1	CASSLGQGEDEQFF	TGCGCCAGCAGCTTGGGACAGGGAGAAGATGAGCAGTTCTTC
12	TRBV28	few	TRBJ1-5	NA	CASSTNREPQHF	TGTGCCAGCAGTACCAACAGGGAGCCCCAGCATTTT
17	TRBV27	NA	TRBJ2-1	TRBD2	CASSLYPGLAAYNEQFF	TGTGCCAGCAGTTTATATCCGGGACTAGCGGCTTACAATGAGCAGTTCTTC
18	TRBV4-1	NA	TRBJ2-1	TRBD2	CASSQPAGRANVDNEQFF	TGCGCCAGCAGCCAGCCCGCGGGGAGGGCCAATGTCGACAATGAGCAGTTCTTC
15	TRBV6-4	NA	TRBJ2-5	TRBD2	CASSLAGGPLETQYF	TGTGCCAGCAGCCTAGCGGGAGGGCCGTTAGAGACCCAGTACTTC
15	TRBV5-6	NA	TRBJ1-2	NA	CASSSVLKGDYGYTF	TGTGCCAGCAGCTCCGTACTGAAGGGAGACTATGGCTACACCTTC